One T cell receptor (beta chain) is described in this entry. The data stem from a study of regulatory and conventional T cells in RAG deficiency. This table comes from immunoSEQ multiplex PCR, and its TCRdb copy is limited to in-frame clones, with some not included. The sample has about 6,100 clones; approximately 90% are singletons. The germline CDR1 and CDR2 sequences are MDHEN and SYDVKM. CDR3 size: 12 residues. V lost 5 bases and J 7 bases, leaving 12 bases between the germline ends. This sequence joins TRBV28 and TRBJ2-7; tentative D call: TRBD1 (5 bases). The sample taken for sequencing was CD8+ T cells sorted from blood. The clonotype originates from a human donor with RAG deficiency presenting as severe combined immunodeficiency. The CDR3 DNA is TGTGCCAGCAGTCTAGACAGTCTGGAGCAGTACTTC. It encodes CASSLDSLEQYF.